This TCR beta chain was observed in a study of PD-L1 blockade in urothelial cancer. On the study more broadly: Enrolled patients had been treated previously with 0 to 3 chemotherapy regimens. Study-level findings and limits: Tumor-associated blood clones were expanded more by durable-benefit patients at 3 weeks.

PCRs were each spiked with synthetic TCR analog templates. Clones were sequenced by immunoSEQ multiplex PCR, and TCRdb holds only the in-frame ones, with some missing. The table lists 58,000 or so clones, 70% to 90% of them singletons. Regarding this clone: The antigen remains unidentified.

Pretreatment and on-treatment samples were taken, numbering 1 to 8 per patient. After removal of 4 bases from V and 9 bases from J, the junction contained 3 bases not matched to a gene. The CDR3 totals 14 residues. Germline CDR1 is ENHRY and CDR2 is SYGVKD. Sequencing used PBMCs, obtained around atezolizumab (anti-PD-L1) treatment. The clonotype was recovered from a man in his fifties with urothelial cancer. The J gene is TRBJ1-6, the V gene TRBV10-3, with 10 bases lining up with TRBD1. The CDR3 bases are TGTGCCATCAGTGCGACAGGGGGCACTTCACCCCTCCACTTT. Encoded protein: CAISATGGTSPLHF.